Listed below are T cell receptor beta chains from one sample, sequenced in a study of T-cell reconstitution after alpha-beta-depleted transplantation in children. TCRdb redid the calling of the PCR reads with MiXCR, one entry per CDR3 protein. The sample lists about 830,000 distinct CDR3 sequences; 15% to 20% were seen once. The input for sequencing was PBMCs, mostly from graft donor cells, taken 360 days after TCRalphabeta/CD19-depleted stem cell transplant. The origin of the receptors is a male patient between 5 and 17 years old who had a stem cell transplant for acute lymphoblastic leukemia, so the T cells may come from the graft donor. Both conserved end residues are part of each CDR3. A D gene is named only where the DNA matches it firmly. Clone sizes are given selectively: once, few, many, or a class where the clone is expanded.

size | D | J | V | DNA | CDR3
many | NA | TRBJ1-2 | TRBV29-1 | TGCAGCGTTGAAGACCAGGGAGGCCATGGCTACACCTTC | CSVEDQGGHGYTF
many | NA | TRBJ2-5 | TRBV12-3/TRBV12-4 | TGTGCCAGCAGTACTGGGGGGTCCGGATGGACCCAGTACTTC | CASSTGGSGWTQYF
NA | TRBD2 | TRBJ2-5 | TRBV5-1 | TGCGCCAGCAGCTTCCTCACTAGCGGGAGACCCCAAGAGACCCAGTACTTC | CASSFLTSGRPQETQYF
many | NA | TRBJ2-7 | TRBV20-1 | TGCAGTGCTAGAGACAGTGGAGGGGGCTACGAGCAGTACTTC | CSARDSGGGYEQYF
NA | NA | TRBJ2-2 | TRBV5-1 | TGCGCCAGCAGCTTGCATGAATCGTACACCGGGGAGCTGTTTTTT | CASSLHESYTGELFF
few | TRBD2 | TRBJ2-2 | TRBV11-2 | TGTGCCAGCAGCTTAAGTTGGACTAGGGAGCGGCAGACCACCGGGGAGCTGTTTTTT | CASSLSWTRERQTTGELFF
few | NA | TRBJ1-5 | TRBV7-2 | TGTGCCACCACCGGGAGCGTCTATCAGCCCCAGCATTTT | CATTGSVYQPQHF
NA | TRBD1 | TRBJ1-2 | TRBV18 | TGTGCCAGCTCACCAGGAGGGACAGGGCGTAACTATGGCTACACCTTC | CASSPGGTGRNYGYTF
many | NA | TRBJ2-7 | TRBV23-1 | TGCGCCAGCAGTCAACGGATCCGCGCGGAGAAGTACGAGCAGTACTTC | CASSQRIRAEKYEQYF
few | NA | TRBJ2-3 | TRBV18 | TGTGCCAGCTCACCAGAAGACCTGGGCAGGGGAACAGATACGCAGTATTTT | CASSPEDLGRGTDTQYF
many | NA | TRBJ1-4 | TRBV18 | TGTGCCAGCTCACCTAGGGACGCGGAAAAACTGTTTTTT | CASSPRDAEKLFF
many | TRBD1 | TRBJ1-6 | TRBV4-1 | TGCGCCAGCAGCCAAGGGACAGGGGGTTCACCCCTCCACTTT | CASSQGTGGSPLHF
many | NA | TRBJ2-7 | TRBV4-1 | TGCGCCAGCAGCCAAGCTCCTACAGGGTTAGCCTACGAGCAGTACTTC | CASSQAPTGLAYEQYF
NA | TRBD1 | TRBJ2-7 | TRBV18 | TGTGCCAGCTCCGGCACAGGGGTCCACGAGCAGTACTTC | CASSGTGVHEQYF
few | NA | TRBJ1-4 | TRBV12-3/TRBV12-4 | TGTGCCAGCAGCACAGGGTTAGATGAAAAACTGTTTTTT | CASSTGLDEKLFF
many | TRBD2 | TRBJ2-5 | TRBV6-5 | TGTGCCAGCAGTTACTCGAAGGCTAGCGGCCAAGAGACCCAGTACTTC | CASSYSKASGQETQYF
few | NA | TRBJ2-1 | TRBV5-1 | TGCGCCAGCAGCACTCAGAACAATGAGCAGTTCTTC | CASSTQNNEQFF
NA | NA | TRBJ2-5 | TRBV18 | TGTGCCAGCTCACCACGGGCGATACAAGAGACCCAGTACTTC | CASSPRAIQETQYF
many | TRBD2 | TRBJ2-1 | TRBV12-3/TRBV12-4 | TGTGCCAGCAGTTTAGTGGGACTAGCGGACAATGAGCAGTTCTTC | CASSLVGLADNEQFF
many | TRBD2 | TRBJ2-1 | TRBV24-1 | TGTGCCACCAGTGACCCCCGGATGAGCGGGAGGAAGGCTGAGCAGTTCTTC | CATSDPRMSGRKAEQFF
NA | TRBD1 | TRBJ2-1 | TRBV25-1 | TGTGCCAGCAGTGAACCCGGGACAGGGGGGAATGAGCAGTTCTTC | CASSEPGTGGNEQFF
few | NA | TRBJ1-3 | TRBV7-9 | TGTGCCAGCAGTACTGACAGGATGCCCGGAAACACCATATATTTT | CASSTDRMPGNTIYF
many | NA | TRBJ2-1 | TRBV29-1 | TGCAGCGTTGGCAGGAGCTCCTACAATGAGCAGTTCTTC | CSVGRSSYNEQFF
many | NA | TRBJ2-2 | TRBV5-8 | TGTGCCAGCAGTTATGGGACAAATACCGGGGAGCTGTTTTTT | CASSYGTNTGELFF
NA | TRBD1 | TRBJ2-3 | TRBV6-2/TRBV6-3 | TGTGCCAGCAGTTACTCGTCCTCACAGGGGGCCTTCTTCACAGATACGCAGTATTTT | CASSYSSSQGAFFTDTQYF
few | NA | TRBJ2-4 | TRBV12-3/TRBV12-4 | TGTGCCAGCAGTACACAGAGTTACAAAAACATTCAGTACTTC | CASSTQSYKNIQYF
few | NA | TRBJ2-4 | TRBV6-1 | TGTGCCAGCAGTGAATACCTATACGCGTTAGCCAAAAACATTCAGTACTTC | CASSEYLYALAKNIQYF
few | TRBD1 | TRBJ2-4 | TRBV12-3/TRBV12-4 | TGTGCCAGCAGTTTGGGACAGCAGAGGTCTAACATTCAGTACTTC | CASSLGQQRSNIQYF
NA | TRBD1 | TRBJ1-2 | TRBV12-3/TRBV12-4 | TGTGCCAGCAGTTTAGTCGTTGACAGGGGGTATGGCTACACCTTC | CASSLVVDRGYGYTF
NA | NA | TRBJ2-5 | TRBV27 | TGTGCCAGCAGTTCGTCGGACTTGCCAGAGACCCAGTACTTC | CASSSSDLPETQYF
few | TRBD1 | TRBJ1-1 | TRBV28 | TGTGCCAGCACCCTGCAACAGGGGGGGATATCTGAAGCTTTCTTT | CASTLQQGGISEAFF
many | TRBD2 | TRBJ2-4 | TRBV30 | TGTGCCTGGAGTCAAGGGGGCCTTAGCGGGAGGGCCAACATTCAGTACTTC | CAWSQGGLSGRANIQYF
NA | NA | TRBJ1-2 | TRBV5-1 | TGCGCCAGCAGCTTGGCCTTGTGGCAGGGGTTTGGCTACACCTTC | CASSLALWQGFGYTF
many | TRBD2 | TRBJ2-5 | TRBV2 | TGTGCCAGCAGGGCCACTAGCGGTCCCCAAGAGACCCAGTACTTC | CASRATSGPQETQYF
few | NA | TRBJ2-7 | TRBV20-1 | TGCAGTGGACAGACCTACGAGCAGTACTTC | CSGQTYEQYF
few | TRBD1 | TRBJ2-5 | TRBV7-8 | TGTGCCAGCAGCGATTCTAGGGACAGGGGGACTGAATACCAAGAGACCCAGTACTTC | CASSDSRDRGTEYQETQYF
NA | TRBD2 | TRBJ2-2 | TRBV12-3/TRBV12-4 | TGTGCCAGCAGCTACTTCGCGGGAGGTCACGGGGAGCTGTTTTTT | CASSYFAGGHGELFF
few | NA | TRBJ1-1 | TRBV30 | TGTGCCTGGAGCTTGGGACATGAGGACTGGGGCACTGAAGCTTTCTTT | CAWSLGHEDWGTEAFF
NA | TRBD2 | TRBJ2-1 | TRBV3-1 | TGTGCCAGCAGCACCACTAGCGGGAGCCGCACTGAGCAGTTCTTC | CASSTTSGSRTEQFF
few | NA | TRBJ1-4 | TRBV11-2 | TGTGCCAGCAGCTTCGCCTTACGGGGAGAAAAACTGTTTTTT | CASSFALRGEKLFF
NA | NA | TRBJ2-7 | TRBV11-2 | TGTGCCAGCAGAGCAGCAACCTCCTACGAGCAGTACTTC | CASRAATSYEQYF
many | TRBD1 | TRBJ2-7 | TRBV5-1 | TGCGCCAGCAGCTTGGAACCCAGGGGGCGTTCCTACGAGCAGTACTTC | CASSLEPRGRSYEQYF
few | TRBD2 | TRBJ2-1 | TRBV15 | TGTGCCACCTCCCACGGGGCGGGAGTAAGTGGGAATGAGCAGTTCTTC | CATSHGAGVSGNEQFF
NA | NA | TRBJ2-2 | TRBV20-1 | TGCAGTGCTAAAGGCCGAGGGACCGGGGAGCTGTTTTTT | CSAKGRGTGELFF
once | TRBD2 | TRBJ2-1 | TRBV5-1 | TGCGCCAGCAGCTTAGAAGCGGGTGGAGCGGGGAATGAGCAGTTCTTC | CASSLEAGGAGNEQFF
NA | TRBD1 | TRBJ2-1 | TRBV27 | TGTGCCAGCAGTTCCAGGACAGGGTTGAGCGTTTCAATGTACAATGAGCAGTTCTTC | CASSSRTGLSVSMYNEQFF
NA | TRBD2 | TRBJ2-3 | TRBV7-7 | TGTGCCAGCAGCCCCGGACTAGCGTACCTCACAGATACGCAGTATTTT | CASSPGLAYLTDTQYF
NA | TRBD1 | TRBJ2-2 | TRBV27 | TGTGCCAGCAGTTTAACGGGACAGGGTTACCCCGGGGAGCTGTTTTTT | CASSLTGQGYPGELFF
NA | TRBD2 | TRBJ2-3 | TRBV5-1 | TGCGCCAGCAGCTTGCCGGGACTAGCGGGAGTGGAGAGCACAGATACGCAGTATTTT | CASSLPGLAGVESTDTQYF
NA | NA | TRBJ2-1 | TRBV4-1 | TGCGCCAGCAGCCAAGTTGGGAACAGCTACAATGAGCAGTTCTTC | CASSQVGNSYNEQFF
NA | NA | TRBJ2-2 | TRBV6-1 | TGTGCCAGCTCCCCGTGGATAACGAACACCGGGGAGCTGTTTTTT | CASSPWITNTGELFF
few | NA | TRBJ1-1 | TRBV6-8 | TGTGCCAGCAGCCGACCGGGACAAACTCCGCGGAACACTGAAGCTTTCTTT | CASSRPGQTPRNTEAFF
many | NA | TRBJ1-2 | TRBV6-5 | TGTGCCAGCAGTTACTCCGGCAGCTATGGCTACACCTTC | CASSYSGSYGYTF
few | TRBD2 | TRBJ2-7 | TRBV12-3/TRBV12-4 | TGTGCCAGCAGTTTCCAGACTAGCGGGAGATCTAGCTCCTACGAGCAGTACTTC | CASSFQTSGRSSSYEQYF
many | TRBD1 | TRBJ2-7 | TRBV5-1 | TGCGCCAGCAGGTCCGACAGGGACCACGAGCAGTACTTC | CASRSDRDHEQYF